These 8 T cell receptor beta chains came from one sample sequenced in a study of cytomegalovirus exposure and HLA in healthy donors. The PCR made use of 60 Vbeta and 13 Jbeta primers. Here immunoSEQ multiplex PCR was the method, and the copy in TCRdb shows in-frame clones only, minus some. The sample has approximately 100,000 clones, about a tenth seen once. The specimen was PBMCs. These receptors were obtained from a man over 45 in good health and CMV-seropositive.

With respect to this clone: One junction end does not reproduce the germline sequence, and a read error may be involved. The chain recombines TRBV7-9 with TRBJ2-2; tentatively, D is TRBD2 (6 bases). Germline V gene lookup returns CDR1 SEHNR and CDR2 FQNEAQ (reference sequence). The CDR3 spans 18 residues. CDR3 amino acids: CASSLLVRLAQNAGELFF. The CDR3 bases are TGTGCCAGCAGCTTATTGGTTAGGCTAGCGCAGAACGCCGGGGAGCTGTTTTTT.

Only a few counts were recorded for this clone. The gene calls are TRBV5-4 and TRBJ2-4; possible D gene TRBD2, 6 bases. V dropped 0 bases and J dropped 0 bases, with 10 bases sitting between them. The CDR3 has 16 amino acids. Germline V gene sequence: CDR1 SGHNT, CDR2 YYREEE (reference sequence). Written as DNA, the CDR3 is TGTGCCAGCAGCTTGGGGGGGGAAATAGCCAAAAACATTCAGTACTTC. Translation gives CASSLGGEIAKNIQYF.

The V gene is TRBV4-2, the J gene TRBJ2-3; 9 nucleotides line up with TRBD2. CDR3 length equals 16 residues. CDR1 is LGHNA and CDR2 is YNFKEQ in the germline V gene. V lost 1 base to trimming and J lost 4 bases; unmatched junction nucleotides: 6. The DNA for the CDR3 is TGTGCCAGCAGCCAAGGAGCTAGCGGGAACTCAGATACGCAGTATTTT. It translates to CASSQGASGNSDTQYF.

This clone was counted a few times. The CDR3 nucleotides read TGCGCCAGCAGATCGGGAGGTCAGAATGAGCAGTTCTTC. Translated: CASRSGGQNEQFF. The V gene is TRBV5-1, the J gene TRBJ2-1, with TRBD2 identical over 7 bases. CDR1 SGHRS and CDR2 YFSETQ come from the germline V gene. The CDR3 length is 13 residues. After removal of 5 bases from V and 7 bases from J, the junction contained 6 bases not matched to a gene.

This clone turned up a few times. The CDR3 loop is CASSLTRGRGSEQYF. The DNA for the CDR3 is TGTGCCAGCAGCTTAACGCGGGGAAGGGGAAGCGAGCAGTACTTC. This chain joins TRBV7-8 and TRBJ2-7, with D perhaps TRBD2 (6 bases). Germline values: CDR1 SGHVS, CDR2 FQNEAQ. Between the trimmed V and J ends, which lost 2 bases and 6 bases, there was a span of 17 bases. The CDR3 is made up of 15 amino acids.

The rearrangement joins TRBV29-1 to TRBJ2-3, with D maybe TRBD2 (6 bases). Germline V CDR1 and CDR2: SQVTM, ANQGSEA. V was trimmed by 4 bases and J by 5 bases, leaving 16 bases between them. This CDR3 has 14 residues. CDR3 DNA: TGCAGCGTTGCCCTGGGGGTCGGGAGAGATACGCAGTATTTT. It specifies CSVALGVGRDTQYF.

The gene calls are TRBV10-3 and TRBJ2-7, with 8 positions matching TRBD1. The CDR3 has 14 amino acids. Looked up from germline, CDR1 is ENHRY and CDR2 is SYGVKD. V shed 0 bases, J shed 5 bases, and the junction held 3 bases outside the gene matches. The DNA of the CDR3 is TGTGCCATCAGTGAGTCGGGACAGGCTAACGAGCAGTACTTC. Its protein product is CAISESGQANEQYF.

This sequence joins TRBV10-2 and TRBJ1-3; maybe TRBD1 (5 bases). V was cut by 9 bases and J by 0 bases, with 12 bases left in between. The CDR3 has 14 amino acids. CDR1 and CDR2 (germline): WSHSY, SAAADI. The CDR3 DNA reads TGCGCCAGTGCGGGGCCGAGCTCTGGAAACACCATATATTTT. Its translation is CASAGPSSGNTIYF.